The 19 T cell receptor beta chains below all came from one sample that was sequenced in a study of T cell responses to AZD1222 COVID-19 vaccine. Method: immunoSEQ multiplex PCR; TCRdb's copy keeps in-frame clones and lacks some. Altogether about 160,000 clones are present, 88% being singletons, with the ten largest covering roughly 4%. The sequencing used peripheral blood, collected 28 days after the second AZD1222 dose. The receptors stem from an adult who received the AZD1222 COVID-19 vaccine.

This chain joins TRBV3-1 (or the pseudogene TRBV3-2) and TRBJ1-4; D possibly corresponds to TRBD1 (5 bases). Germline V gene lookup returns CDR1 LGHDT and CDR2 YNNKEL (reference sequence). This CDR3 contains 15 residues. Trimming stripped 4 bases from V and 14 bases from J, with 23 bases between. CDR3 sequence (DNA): TGTGCCAGCAGCCCTTGGGACGGCCCCGGGAAATGGCTGTTTTTT. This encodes CASSPWDGPGKWLFF.

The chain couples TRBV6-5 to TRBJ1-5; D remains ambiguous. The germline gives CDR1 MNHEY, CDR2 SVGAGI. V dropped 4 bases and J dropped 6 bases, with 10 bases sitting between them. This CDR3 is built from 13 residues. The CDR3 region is CASSSGRGQPQHF. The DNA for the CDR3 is TGTGCCAGCAGTTCCGGACGGGGTCAGCCCCAGCATTTT.

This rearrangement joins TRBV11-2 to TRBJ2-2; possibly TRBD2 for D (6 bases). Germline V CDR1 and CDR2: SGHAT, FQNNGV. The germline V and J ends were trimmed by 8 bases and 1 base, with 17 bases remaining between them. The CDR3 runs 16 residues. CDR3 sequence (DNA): TGTGCCAGCGCTGGGGTTAGACTAGTGAACACCGGGGAGCTGTTTTTT. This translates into CASAGVRLVNTGELFF.

CDR3 sequence (DNA): TGTGCCAGCAGTTCCCCTCATCCCGGCGGGGAGCTGTTTTTT. It encodes CASSSPHPGGELFF. The chain carries TRBV6-5 and TRBJ2-2; D gene unclear. In germline, CDR1 is MNHEY, CDR2 SVGAGI. The V and J ends lost 4 bases and 7 bases respectively, with 13 bases between them. The CDR3 length is 14 residues.

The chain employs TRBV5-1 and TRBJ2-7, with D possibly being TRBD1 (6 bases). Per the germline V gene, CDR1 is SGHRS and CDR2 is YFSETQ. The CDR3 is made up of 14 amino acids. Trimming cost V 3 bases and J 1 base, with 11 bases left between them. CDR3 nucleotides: TGCGCCAGCAGCTCGGACAGCGATTCCTACGAGCAGTACTTC. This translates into CASSSDSDSYEQYF.

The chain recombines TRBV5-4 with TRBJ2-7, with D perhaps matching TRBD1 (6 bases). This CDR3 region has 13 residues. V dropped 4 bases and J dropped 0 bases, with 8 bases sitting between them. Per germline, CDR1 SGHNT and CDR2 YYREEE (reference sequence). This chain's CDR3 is CASSEDSSYEQYF. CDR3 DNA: TGTGCCAGCAGCGAGGACAGCTCCTACGAGCAGTACTTC.

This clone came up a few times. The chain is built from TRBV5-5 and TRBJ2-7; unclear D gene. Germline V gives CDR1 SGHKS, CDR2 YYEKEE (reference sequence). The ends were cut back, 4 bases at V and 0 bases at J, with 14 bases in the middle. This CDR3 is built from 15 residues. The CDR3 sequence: CASSPLGHSSYEQYF. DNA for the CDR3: TGTGCCAGCAGCCCACTCGGTCACAGCTCCTACGAGCAGTACTTC.

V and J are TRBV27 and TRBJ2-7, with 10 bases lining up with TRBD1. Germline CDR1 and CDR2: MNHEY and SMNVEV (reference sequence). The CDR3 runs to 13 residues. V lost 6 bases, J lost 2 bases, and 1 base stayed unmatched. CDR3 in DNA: TGTGCCAGCAGAGGACAGGGGGCCTACGAGCAGTACTTC. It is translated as CASRGQGAYEQYF.

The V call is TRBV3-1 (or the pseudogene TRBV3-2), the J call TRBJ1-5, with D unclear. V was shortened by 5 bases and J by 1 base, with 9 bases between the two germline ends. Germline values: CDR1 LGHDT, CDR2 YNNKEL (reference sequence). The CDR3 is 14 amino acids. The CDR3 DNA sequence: TGTGCCAGCAGCTTACAGCTGAGCAATCAGCCCCAGCATTTT. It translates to CASSLQLSNQPQHF.

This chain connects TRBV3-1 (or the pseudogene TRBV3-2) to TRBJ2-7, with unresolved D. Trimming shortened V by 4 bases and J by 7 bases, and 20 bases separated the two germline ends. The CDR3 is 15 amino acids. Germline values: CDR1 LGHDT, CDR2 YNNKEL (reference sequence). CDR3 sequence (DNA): TGTGCCAGCAGCCCCTACTCGGGCTCCCTAATTGAGCAGTACTTC. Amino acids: CASSPYSGSLIEQYF.

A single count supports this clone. The CDR3 spells CASSQVGNSPLHF. CDR3 in DNA: TGTGCCAGCAGCCAAGTCGGGAATTCACCCCTCCACTTT. The gene calls are TRBV3-1 (or the pseudogene TRBV3-2) and TRBJ1-6; D is unclear. The CDR3 length is 13 residues. V lost 1 base and J lost 7, with 5 bases in between. Germline V gene lookup returns CDR1 LGHDT and CDR2 YNNKEL (reference sequence).

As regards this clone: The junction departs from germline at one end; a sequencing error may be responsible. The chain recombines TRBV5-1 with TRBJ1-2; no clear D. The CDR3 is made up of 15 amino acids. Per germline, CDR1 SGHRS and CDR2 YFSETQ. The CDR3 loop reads CTSSPEGPPFYGYTF. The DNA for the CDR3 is TGCACCAGCAGCCCGGAGGGCCCTCCTTTCTATGGCTACACCTTC.

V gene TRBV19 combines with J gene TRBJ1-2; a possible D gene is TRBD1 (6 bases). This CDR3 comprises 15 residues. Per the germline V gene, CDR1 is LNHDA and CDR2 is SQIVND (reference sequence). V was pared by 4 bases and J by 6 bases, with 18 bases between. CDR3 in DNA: TGTGCCAGTAGTAGTGGCAGGGCAGGGGACCATGGCTACACCTTC. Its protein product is CASSSGRAGDHGYTF.

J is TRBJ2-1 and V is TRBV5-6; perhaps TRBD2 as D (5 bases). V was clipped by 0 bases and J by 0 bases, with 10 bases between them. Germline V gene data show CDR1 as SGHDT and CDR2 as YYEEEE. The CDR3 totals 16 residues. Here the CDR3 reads CASSLETGYSYNEQFF. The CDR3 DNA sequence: TGTGCCAGCAGCTTGGAAACGGGATACTCCTACAATGAGCAGTTCTTC.

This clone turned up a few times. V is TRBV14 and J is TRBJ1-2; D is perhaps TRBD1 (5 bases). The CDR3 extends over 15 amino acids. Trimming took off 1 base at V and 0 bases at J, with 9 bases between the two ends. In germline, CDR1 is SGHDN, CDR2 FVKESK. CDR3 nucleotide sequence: TGTGCCAGCAGCCAAGCCAGGGATCCTAACTATGGCTACACCTTC. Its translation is CASSQARDPNYGYTF.

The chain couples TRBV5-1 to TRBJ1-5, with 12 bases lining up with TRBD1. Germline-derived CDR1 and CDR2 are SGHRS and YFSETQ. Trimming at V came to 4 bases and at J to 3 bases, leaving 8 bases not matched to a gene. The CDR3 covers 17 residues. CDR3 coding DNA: TGCGCCAGCAGCCCAGGGACAGGGGGCGTTTACAATCAGCCCCAGCATTTT. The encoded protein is CASSPGTGGVYNQPQHF.

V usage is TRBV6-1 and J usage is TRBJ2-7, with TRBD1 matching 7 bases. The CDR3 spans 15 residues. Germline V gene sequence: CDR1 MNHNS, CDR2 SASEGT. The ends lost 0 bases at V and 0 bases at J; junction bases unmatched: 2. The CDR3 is CASSEAGTDSYEQYF. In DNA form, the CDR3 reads TGTGCCAGCAGTGAAGCCGGGACAGACTCCTACGAGCAGTACTTC.

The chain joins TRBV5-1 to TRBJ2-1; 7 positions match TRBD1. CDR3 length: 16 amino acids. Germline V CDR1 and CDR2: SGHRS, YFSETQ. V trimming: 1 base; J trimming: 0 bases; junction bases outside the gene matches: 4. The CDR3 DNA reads TGCGCCAGCAGCTTGTTAGGGGACAGCTCCTACAATGAGCAGTTCTTC. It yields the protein CASSLLGDSSYNEQFF.

The CDR3 sequence: CASSTRYRRTEAFF. DNA of the CDR3: TGTGCCAGCAGCACCCGTTACAGGAGAACTGAAGCTTTCTTT. This chain links TRBV21-1 with TRBJ1-1; the table assigns TRBD1, which was not confirmed against the DNA. TRBV21-1 counts as a pseudogene. The length of the CDR3 is 14 residues.